The following is a T cell receptor (beta chain) sequence with its context. Its antigen is unknown. Everyone who donated was a healthy bone marrow donor. Primers included in the PCR were 60 Vbeta and 13 Jbeta primers. TCRdb's copy holds only in-frame clones and misses some; the assay was immunoSEQ multiplex PCR. This table holds some 130,000 clones, approximately 80% found once. The sample belongs to a study of cytomegalovirus exposure and HLA in healthy donors. Study-wide results and caveats: A list of 150 or so TCR beta chains associated with cytomegalovirus was given. Sequence variants that were highly shared formed a cluster that was likely a sequencing artifact.

The sequence came from a man between 18 and 35 years old in good health and CMV-seronegative. Sequencing input: PBMCs.

The CDR3 sequence: CASSITGTSGSGEQFF. CDR3 in DNA: TGTGCCAGCAGTATCACCGGGACTAGCGGGAGTGGGGAGCAGTTCTTC. This chain joins TRBV7-3 and TRBJ2-1, with 14 nucleotides matching TRBD2. Trimming took 6 bases from V and 10 from J; bases not matched to a gene: 11. Germline-derived CDR1 and CDR2 are SGHTA and FQGTGA. There are 16 residues in the CDR3.